This TCR beta chain was documented in a study of CD8 T cells in Susac syndrome (dated by TCRdb to the late 2010s). In the study overall: The study used repertoire sequencing to test whether antigen drove CD8+ T cell activation and differentiation in Susac syndrome. The clonality of the CD8+ T cell repertoire was compared across approximately 11 healthy donors, roughly 14 Susac syndrome patients and about 15 multiple sclerosis patients. Summary of the overall study and its limitations: The number of individuals in the TCR sequencing and HLA analysis was acknowledged as relatively small.

High-throughput TCR beta sequencing profiled peripheral blood CD8+ and CD4+ T cells from healthy donors, Susac syndrome patients and multiple sclerosis patients. The healthy donors served as controls matched for age and sex. Bulk CD8+ and CD4+ T cells were purified magnetically by negative isolation, whereas CD8+ TEMRA cells were enriched by FACS. Blood was collected in EDTA tubes and processed within 24 hours, with PBMCs isolated through density gradient centrifugation. PBMCs intended for TCR sequencing were cryopreserved in liquid nitrogen and thawed later in a water bath at 37 degrees C. The sorted or isolated CD4+, CD8+ and CD8+ TEMRA cells reached a purity of at least 90%. RNA was extracted with the RNeasy kit and roughly 0.45 to 1 ug was reverse transcribed using random hexamers. TCR beta CDR3 regions were amplified with the immunoSEQ multiplex PCR assay covering 54 Vbeta and 13 Jbeta segments. To correct PCR amplification bias, a synthetic template baseline was used for both primer optimization and computational correction. As for the original processing: Reads were annotated to V, D and J genes according to IMGT and were analyzed with immunoSEQ Analyzer, with only productive sequences retained. Clonality was computed as one minus Shannon entropy normalized by log2 of the number of productive unique sequences. For each patient and control, public and private clones were evaluated among the 100 most prevalent clones. Clones were defined as Susac-specific if absent from the healthy and MS cohorts, from 1052 published viral clones and from other ImmuneACCESS disease sequences. TCRdb applied fastp at Q25 and MiXCR to the public reads, then kept only in-frame beta chains. Every entry covers one CDR3 protein and lists the most common genes and DNA from its rows. It is TCRdb's table, rather than the study itself, that gives the V and J calls and clone size. Within this sample are tens of thousands of distinct CDR3 sequences, with around 92% of them counted one time only. 0.41% of the sample lies in the top ten.

As to this clonotype: Its cognate antigen has yet to be identified. It has no much larger one-base neighbor in the sample; base qualities were not kept.

Sequencing input: CD8+ T cells from PBMCs. This TCR derives from a human donor in good health.

The CDR3 region: CASSLAGLVVNEQFF. The nucleotide sequence reads TGTGCCAGCAGCTTAGCAGGACTAGTCGTAAATGAGCAGTTCTTC. This chain is built from TRBV13 and TRBJ2-1, with 7 middle bases fitting TRBD2. Trimming leaves V shorter by 1 base and J shorter by 7 bases, with the junction holding 7 bases beyond the gene matches. The germline V gene (reference sequence) provides CDR1 PRHDT and CDR2 FYEKMQ. The CDR3 sequence holds 15 residues, the cysteine and phenylalanine included. The sequence is cut down to CDR3 DNA, 45 bases in frame from base 1.